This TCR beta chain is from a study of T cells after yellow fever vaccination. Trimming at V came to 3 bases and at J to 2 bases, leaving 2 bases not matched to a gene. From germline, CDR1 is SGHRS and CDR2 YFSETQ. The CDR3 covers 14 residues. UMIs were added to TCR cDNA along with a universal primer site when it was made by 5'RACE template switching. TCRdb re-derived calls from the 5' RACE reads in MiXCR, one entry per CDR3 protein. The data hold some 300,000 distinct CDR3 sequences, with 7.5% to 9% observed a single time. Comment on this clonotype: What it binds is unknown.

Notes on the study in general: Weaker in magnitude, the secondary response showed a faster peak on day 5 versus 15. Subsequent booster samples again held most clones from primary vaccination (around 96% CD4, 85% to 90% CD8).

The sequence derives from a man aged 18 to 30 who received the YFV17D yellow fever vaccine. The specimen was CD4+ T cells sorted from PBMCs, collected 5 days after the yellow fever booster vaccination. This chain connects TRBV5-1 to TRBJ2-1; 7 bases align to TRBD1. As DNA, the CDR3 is TGCGCCAGCAGCTGGGACAGAGCCTACAATGAGCAGTTCTTC. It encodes CASSWDRAYNEQFF. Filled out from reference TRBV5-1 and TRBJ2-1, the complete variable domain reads KAGVTQTPRYLIKTRGQQVTLSCSPISGHRSVSWYQQTPGQGLQFLFEYFSETQRNKGNFPGRFSGRQFSNSRSEMNVSTLELGDSALYLCASSWDRAYNEQFFGPGTRLTVL.